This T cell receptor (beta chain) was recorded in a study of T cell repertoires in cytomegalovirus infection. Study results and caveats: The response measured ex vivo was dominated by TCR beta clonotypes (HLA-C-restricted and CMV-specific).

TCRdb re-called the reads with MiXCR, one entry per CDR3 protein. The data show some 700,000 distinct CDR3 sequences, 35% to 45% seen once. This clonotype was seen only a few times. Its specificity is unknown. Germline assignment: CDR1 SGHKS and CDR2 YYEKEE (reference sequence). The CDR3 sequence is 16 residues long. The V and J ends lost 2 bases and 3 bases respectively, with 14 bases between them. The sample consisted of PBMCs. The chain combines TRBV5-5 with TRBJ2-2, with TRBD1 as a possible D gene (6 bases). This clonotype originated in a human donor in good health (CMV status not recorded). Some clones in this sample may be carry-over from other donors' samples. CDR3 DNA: TGTGCCAGCAGCTTTGTGGGGGCAGGATACACCGGGGAGCTGTTTTTT. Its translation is CASSFVGAGYTGELFF.